This T cell receptor beta chain was recovered during a study of early stage breast cancer tumors. The wider study: Of some 17 invasive breast tumors, about a dozen were hormone receptor-positive, HER2-negative. Eight ER+/PR+/HER2- tumors were invasive ductal; a few were invasive lobular. Samples were sequenced at about 10-fold average coverage. General study results and limits: In about 90% of the 16 patients, blood comparison separated tumor from normal breast.

With respect to this clone: Its specificity is unknown.

Profiling relied on immunoSEQ multiplex PCR, and the TCRdb table lists in-frame clones only, not all of them. This sample has fewer than 90,000 clones, with around four fifths found just once. V lost 2 bases and J lost 1, with 8 bases in between. The length of the CDR3 is 14 residues. Per the germline V gene, CDR1 is MNHEY and CDR2 is SVGAGI. The sequencing sample was made of blood. The rearrangement uses TRBV6-5 and TRBJ1-1; D not resolved. The clonotype originates from a person aged 55-75 years with breast cancer. Here the CDR3 reads CASSYRGRNTEAFF. The CDR3 DNA is TGTGCCAGCAGTTACCGGGGTAGGAACACTGAAGCTTTCTTT.